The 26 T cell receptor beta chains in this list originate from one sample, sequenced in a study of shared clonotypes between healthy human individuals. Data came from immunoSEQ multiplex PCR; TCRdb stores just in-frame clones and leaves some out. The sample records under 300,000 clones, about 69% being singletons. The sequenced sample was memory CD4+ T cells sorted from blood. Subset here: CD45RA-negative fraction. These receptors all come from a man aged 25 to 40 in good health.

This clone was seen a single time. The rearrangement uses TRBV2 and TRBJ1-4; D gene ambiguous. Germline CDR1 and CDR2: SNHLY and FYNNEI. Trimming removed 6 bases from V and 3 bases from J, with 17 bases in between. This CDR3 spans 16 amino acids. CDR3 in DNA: TGTGCCAGCAGCCCGGGGATTGGCCAGCCTAATGAAAAACTGTTTTTT. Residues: CASSPGIGQPNEKLFF.

CDR3 DNA: TGTGCCAGCAGCTTAGTCGGGACAGGGGGGTGGGAGACCCAGTACTTC. Protein: CASSLVGTGGWETQYF. The chain joins TRBV7-2 to TRBJ2-5; 11 bases align to TRBD1. The CDR3 contains 16 residues. Losses at the gene ends were 1 base for V and 5 bases for J; bases not matched to a gene: 6. Per the germline V gene, CDR1 is SGHTA and CDR2 is FQGNSA.

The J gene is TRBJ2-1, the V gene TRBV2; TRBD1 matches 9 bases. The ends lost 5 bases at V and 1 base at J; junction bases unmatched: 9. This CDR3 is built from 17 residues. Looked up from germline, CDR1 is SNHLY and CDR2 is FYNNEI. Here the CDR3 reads CASSFDRTGASYNEQFF. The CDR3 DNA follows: TGTGCCAGCAGTTTCGATCGGACAGGGGCATCCTACAATGAGCAGTTCTTC.

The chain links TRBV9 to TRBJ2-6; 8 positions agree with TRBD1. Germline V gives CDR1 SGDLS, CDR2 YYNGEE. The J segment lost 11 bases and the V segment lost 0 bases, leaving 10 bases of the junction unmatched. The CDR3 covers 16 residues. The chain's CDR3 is CASSVATDETGDVLTF. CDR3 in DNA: TGTGCCAGCAGCGTAGCTACTGATGAGACAGGGGACGTCCTGACTTTC. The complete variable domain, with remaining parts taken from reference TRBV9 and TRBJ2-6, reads DSGVTQTPKHLITATGQRVTLRCSPRSGDLSVYWYQQSLDQGLQFLIQYYNGEERAKGNILERFSAQQFPDLHSELNLSSLELGDSALYFCASSVATDETGDVLTFGAGSRLTVL.

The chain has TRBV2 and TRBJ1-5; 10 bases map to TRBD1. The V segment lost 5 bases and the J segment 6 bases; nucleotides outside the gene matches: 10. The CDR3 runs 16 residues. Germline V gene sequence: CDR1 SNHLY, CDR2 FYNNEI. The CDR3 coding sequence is TGTGCCAGCAGTAACACCGGGACAGGGGTGGGTCAGCCCCAGCATTTT. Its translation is CASSNTGTGVGQPQHF.

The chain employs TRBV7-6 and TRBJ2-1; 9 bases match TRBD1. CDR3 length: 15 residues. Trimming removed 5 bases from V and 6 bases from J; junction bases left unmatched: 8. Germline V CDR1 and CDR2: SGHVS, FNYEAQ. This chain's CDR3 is CASSIGLGQGNEQFF. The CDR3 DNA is TGTGCCAGCAGCATAGGGCTGGGACAGGGCAATGAGCAGTTCTTC.

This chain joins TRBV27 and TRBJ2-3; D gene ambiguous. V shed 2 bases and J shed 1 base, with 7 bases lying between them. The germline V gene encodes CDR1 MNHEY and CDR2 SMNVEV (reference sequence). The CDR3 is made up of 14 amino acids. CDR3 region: CASSLAFRTDTQYF. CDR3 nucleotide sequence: TGTGCCAGCAGTTTAGCGTTTCGCACAGATACGCAGTATTTT.

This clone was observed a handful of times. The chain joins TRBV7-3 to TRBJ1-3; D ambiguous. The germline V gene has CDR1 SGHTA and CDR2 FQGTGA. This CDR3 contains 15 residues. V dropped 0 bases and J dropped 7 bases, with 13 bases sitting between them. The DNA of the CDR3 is TGTGCCAGCAGCTTAACGAGCGGGGTTGGGAACACCATATATTTT. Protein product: CASSLTSGVGNTIYF.

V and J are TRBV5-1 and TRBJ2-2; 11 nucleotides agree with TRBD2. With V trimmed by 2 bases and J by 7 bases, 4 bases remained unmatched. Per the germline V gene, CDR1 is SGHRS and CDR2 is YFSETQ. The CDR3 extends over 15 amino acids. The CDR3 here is CASSLLAGADGELFF. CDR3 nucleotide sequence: TGCGCCAGCAGCTTACTAGCGGGAGCGGACGGGGAGCTGTTTTTT.

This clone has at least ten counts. CDR3 sequence (DNA): TGTGCCAGCTCACCAAGACAGGCCGGTGGGAAGAGCACTGAAGCTTTCTTT. Its protein is CASSPRQAGGKSTEAFF. This chain uses TRBV18 with TRBJ1-1; D might be TRBD1 (6 bases). Trimming took off 2 bases at V and 4 bases at J, with 20 bases between the two ends. Germline V gene lookup returns CDR1 KGHSH and CDR2 LQKENI. The CDR3 spans 17 residues.

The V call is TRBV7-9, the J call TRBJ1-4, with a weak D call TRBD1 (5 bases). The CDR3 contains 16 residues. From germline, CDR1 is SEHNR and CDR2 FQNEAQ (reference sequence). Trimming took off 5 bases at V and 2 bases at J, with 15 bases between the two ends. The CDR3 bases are TGTGCCAGCAGCCCCGCCGCGACAGTTACTAATGAAAAACTGTTTTTT. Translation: CASSPAATVTNEKLFF.

CDR3 amino acids: CASSLHRVTGTEAFF. The CDR3 DNA follows: TGCGCCAGCAGCTTACACAGGGTAACCGGCACTGAAGCTTTCTTT. V usage is TRBV5-1 and J usage is TRBJ1-1; the D gene is possibly TRBD1 (6 bases). From germline, CDR1 is SGHRS and CDR2 YFSETQ. The germline V and J ends were trimmed by 2 bases and 4 bases, with 15 bases remaining between them. This CDR3 comprises 15 residues.

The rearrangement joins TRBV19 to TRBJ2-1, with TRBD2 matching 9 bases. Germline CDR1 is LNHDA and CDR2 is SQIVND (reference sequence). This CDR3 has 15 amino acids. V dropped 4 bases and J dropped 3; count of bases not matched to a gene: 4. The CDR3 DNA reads TGTGCCAGTAGTAGCGGGGGGGTCTACTACAATGAGCAGTTCTTC. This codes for CASSSGGVYYNEQFF.

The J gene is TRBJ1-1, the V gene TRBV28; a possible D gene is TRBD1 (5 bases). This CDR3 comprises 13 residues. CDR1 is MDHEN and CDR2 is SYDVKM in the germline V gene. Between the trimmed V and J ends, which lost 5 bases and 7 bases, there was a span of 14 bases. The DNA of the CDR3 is TGTGCCAGCAGTCCCGGGACTCTTGTTGAAGCTTTCTTT. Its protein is CASSPGTLVEAFF.

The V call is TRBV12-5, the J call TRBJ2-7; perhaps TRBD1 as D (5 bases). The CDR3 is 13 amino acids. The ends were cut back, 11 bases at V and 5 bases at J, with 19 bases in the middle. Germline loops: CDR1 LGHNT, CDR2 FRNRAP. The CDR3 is CAWGHRAAHEQYF. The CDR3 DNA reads TGTGCTTGGGGCCACCGGGCCGCCCACGAGCAGTACTTC.

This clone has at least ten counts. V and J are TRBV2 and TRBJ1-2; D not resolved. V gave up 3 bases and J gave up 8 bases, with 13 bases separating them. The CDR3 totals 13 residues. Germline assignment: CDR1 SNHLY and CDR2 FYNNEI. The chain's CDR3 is CASSDVSGYGYTF. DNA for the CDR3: TGTGCCAGCAGTGACGTCTCCGGATACGGCTACACCTTC.

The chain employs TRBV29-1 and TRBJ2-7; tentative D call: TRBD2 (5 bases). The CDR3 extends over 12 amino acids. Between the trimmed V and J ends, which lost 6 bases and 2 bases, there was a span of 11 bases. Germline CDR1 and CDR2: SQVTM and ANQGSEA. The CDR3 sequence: CSVGVTAYEQYF. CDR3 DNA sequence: TGCAGCGTCGGGGTAACGGCCTACGAGCAGTACTTC.

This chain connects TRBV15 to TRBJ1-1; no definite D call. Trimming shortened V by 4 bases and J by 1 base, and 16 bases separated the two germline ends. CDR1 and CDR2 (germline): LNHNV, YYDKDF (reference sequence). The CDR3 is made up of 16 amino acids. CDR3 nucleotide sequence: TGTGCCACCAGCAATGGGCCCGGCCGTGGGAACACTGAAGCTTTCTTT. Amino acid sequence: CATSNGPGRGNTEAFF.

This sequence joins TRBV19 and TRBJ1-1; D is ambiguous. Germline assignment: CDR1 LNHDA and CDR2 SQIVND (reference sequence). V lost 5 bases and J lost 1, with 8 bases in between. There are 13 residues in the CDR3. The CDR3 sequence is CASSAHQNTEAFF. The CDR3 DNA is TGTGCCAGTAGTGCCCATCAGAACACTGAAGCTTTCTTT.

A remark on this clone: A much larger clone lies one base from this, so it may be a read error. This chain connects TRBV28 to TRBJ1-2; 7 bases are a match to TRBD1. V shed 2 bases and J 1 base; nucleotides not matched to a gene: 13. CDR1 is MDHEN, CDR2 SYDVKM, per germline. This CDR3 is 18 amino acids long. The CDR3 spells CASSLLVGGCRDNYGYTF. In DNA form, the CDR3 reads TGTGCCAGCAGTTTACTAGTAGGGGGCTGCCGAGATAACTATGGCTACACCTTC.

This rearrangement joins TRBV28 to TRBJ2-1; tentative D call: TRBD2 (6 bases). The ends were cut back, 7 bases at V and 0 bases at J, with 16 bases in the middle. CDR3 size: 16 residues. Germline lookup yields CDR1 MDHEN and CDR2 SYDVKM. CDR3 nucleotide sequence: TGTGCCAGCACCGGATCCGGGAGCCCCTCCTACAATGAGCAGTTCTTC. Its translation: CASTGSGSPSYNEQFF.

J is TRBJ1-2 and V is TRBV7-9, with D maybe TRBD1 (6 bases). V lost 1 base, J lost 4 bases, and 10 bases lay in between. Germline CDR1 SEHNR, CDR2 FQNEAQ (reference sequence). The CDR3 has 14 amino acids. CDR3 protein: CASSLGQESYGYTF. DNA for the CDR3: TGTGCCAGCAGCTTAGGACAGGAGAGCTATGGCTACACCTTC. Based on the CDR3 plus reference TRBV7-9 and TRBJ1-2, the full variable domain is DTGVSQNPRHKITKRGQNVTFRCDPISEHNRLYWYRQTLGQGPEFLTYFQNEAQLEKSRLLSDRFSAERPKGSFSTLEIQRTEQGDSAMYLCASSLGQESYGYTFGSGTRLTVV.

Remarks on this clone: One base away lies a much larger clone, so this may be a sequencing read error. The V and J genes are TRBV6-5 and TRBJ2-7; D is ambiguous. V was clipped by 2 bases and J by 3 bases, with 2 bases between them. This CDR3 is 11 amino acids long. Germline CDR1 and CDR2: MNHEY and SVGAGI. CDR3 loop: CASSYLYEQYF. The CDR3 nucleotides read TGTGCCAGCAGTTACCTCTACGAGCAGTACTTC.

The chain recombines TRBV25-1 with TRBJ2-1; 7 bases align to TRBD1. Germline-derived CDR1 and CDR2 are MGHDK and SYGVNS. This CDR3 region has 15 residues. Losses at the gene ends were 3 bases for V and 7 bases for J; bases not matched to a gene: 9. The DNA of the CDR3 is TGTGCCAGCAGTGATCCCGGGACAGCCTCGAATGAGCAGTTCTTC. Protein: CASSDPGTASNEQFF.

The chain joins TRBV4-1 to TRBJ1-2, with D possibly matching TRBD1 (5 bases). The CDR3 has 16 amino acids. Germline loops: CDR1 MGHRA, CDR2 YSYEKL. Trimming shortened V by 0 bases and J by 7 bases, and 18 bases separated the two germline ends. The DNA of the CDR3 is TGCGCCAGCAGCCAAGAATGGAGCAGGGATAGTGGTGGCTACACCTTC. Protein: CASSQEWSRDSGGYTF.

CDR3 coding DNA: TGTGCCAGCAGTGTACAGGCAGGGAACTACGAGCAGTACTTC. It yields the protein CASSVQAGNYEQYF. The rearrangement joins TRBV6-4 to TRBJ2-7, with D perhaps matching TRBD1 (5 bases). CDR3 length: 14 amino acids. Trimming took 4 bases from V and 3 from J, leaving 13 bases between them. CDR1 and CDR2 from the germline V gene are MRHNA and SNTAGT.